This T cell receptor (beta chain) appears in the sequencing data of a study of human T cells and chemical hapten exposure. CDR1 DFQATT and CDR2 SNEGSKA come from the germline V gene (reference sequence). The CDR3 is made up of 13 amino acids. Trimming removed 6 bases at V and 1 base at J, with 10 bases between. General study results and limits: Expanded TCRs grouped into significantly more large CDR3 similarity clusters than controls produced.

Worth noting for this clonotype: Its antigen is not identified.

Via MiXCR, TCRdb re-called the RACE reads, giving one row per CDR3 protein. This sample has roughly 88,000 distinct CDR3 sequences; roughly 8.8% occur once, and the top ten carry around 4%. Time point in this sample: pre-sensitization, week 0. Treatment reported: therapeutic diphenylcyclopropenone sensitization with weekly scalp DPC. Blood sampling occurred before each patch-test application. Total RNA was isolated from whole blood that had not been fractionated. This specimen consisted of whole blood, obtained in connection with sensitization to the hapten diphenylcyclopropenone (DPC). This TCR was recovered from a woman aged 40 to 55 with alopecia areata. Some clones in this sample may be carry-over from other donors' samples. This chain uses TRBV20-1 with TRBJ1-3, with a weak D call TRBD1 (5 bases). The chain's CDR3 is CSAMRGSGNTIYF. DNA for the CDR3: TGCAGTGCAATGAGGGGATCTGGAAACACCATATATTTT.